The 5 T cell receptor beta chains below were found in one sample sequenced in a study of shared clonotypes between healthy human individuals. Repertoires were generated with immunoSEQ multiplex PCR, while TCRdb's copy carries only in-frame clones and drops some. The table lists about 1.5 million clones, approximately 98% of them singletons. The sample taken for sequencing was naive CD4+ T cells sorted from blood. Subset specified: CD45RA+ positively selected. All receptors come from a man in his thirties or forties in good health.

The chain carries TRBV30 and TRBJ1-2; D is possibly TRBD1 (6 bases). The CDR3 is 13 amino acids. CDR1 and CDR2 from the germline V gene are GTSNPN and SVGIG (reference sequence). The ends were cut back, 8 bases at V and 4 bases at J, with 17 bases in the middle. This CDR3 is CAGNRDTSYGYTF. Written as DNA, the CDR3 is TGTGCCGGGAACCGGGACACCTCCTATGGCTACACCTTC.

J is TRBJ2-1 and V is TRBV9, with a possible D match to TRBD2 (6 bases). The V gene lost 4 bases and the J gene lost 13 bases, with 24 bases spanning the gap. This CDR3 spans 15 amino acids. Germline V gene data show CDR1 as SGDLS and CDR2 as YYNGEE. The CDR3 sequence is CASSPGGTLQRAQFF. CDR3 bases: TGTGCCAGCAGCCCAGGAGGGACCCTGCAACGGGCTCAGTTCTTC.

This clone was counted once. This chain joins TRBV29-1 and TRBJ2-5; TRBD1 matches at 11 bases. The CDR3 is 17 residues long. The V and J ends lost 1 base and 5 bases, in that order; junction bases with no gene match: 12. Per germline, CDR1 SQVTM and CDR2 ANQGSEA. The CDR3 region is CSVEGAKDRGPLETQYF. The CDR3 nucleotides are TGCAGCGTTGAAGGCGCTAAGGACAGGGGGCCTCTGGAGACCCAGTACTTC.

The gene calls are TRBV7-2 and TRBJ2-7; D uncertain. V lost 5 bases and J lost 1, with 9 bases in between. In germline, CDR1 is SGHTA, CDR2 FQGNSA. This CDR3 is 13 amino acids long. CDR3 amino acids: CASSPAWSYEQYF. CDR3 sequence (DNA): TGTGCCAGCAGCCCTGCCTGGTCCTACGAGCAGTACTTC. Supplemented by reference TRBV7-2 and TRBJ2-7, the full variable domain reads GAGVSQSPSNKVTEKGKDVELRCDPISGHTALYWYRQSLGQGLEFLIYFQGNSAPDKSGLPSDRFSAERTGGSVSTLTIQRTQQEDSAVYLCASSPAWSYEQYFGPGTRLTVT.

V usage is TRBV6-6 and J usage is TRBJ2-7; D unclear. CDR3 size: 15 residues. CDR1 and CDR2 (germline): MNHNY, SVGAGI (reference sequence). Trimming shortened V by 2 bases and J by 3 bases, and 14 bases separated the two germline ends. CDR3 nucleotides: TGTGCCAGCAGTTACGGGGAACCCTATCGCTACGAGCAGTACTTC. Protein sequence: CASSYGEPYRYEQYF.